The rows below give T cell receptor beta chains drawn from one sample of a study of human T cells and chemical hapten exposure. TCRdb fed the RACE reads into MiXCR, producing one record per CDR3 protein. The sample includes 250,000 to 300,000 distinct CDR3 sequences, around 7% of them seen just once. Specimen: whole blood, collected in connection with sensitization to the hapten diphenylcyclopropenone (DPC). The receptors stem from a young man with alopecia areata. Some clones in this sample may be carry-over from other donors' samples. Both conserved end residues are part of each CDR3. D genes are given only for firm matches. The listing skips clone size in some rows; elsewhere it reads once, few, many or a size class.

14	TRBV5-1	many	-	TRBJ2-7	CASSGIPSSYEQYF	TGCGCCAGCAGCGGGATACCCAGCTCCTACGAGCAGTACTTC
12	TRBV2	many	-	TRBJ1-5	CASTPGGQPQHF	TGTGCCAGCACCCCAGGTGGACAGCCCCAGCATTTT
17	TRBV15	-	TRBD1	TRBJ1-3	CATSKHRGANSGNTIYF	TGTGCCACCAGCAAACACAGGGGAGCAAACTCTGGAAACACCATATATTTT
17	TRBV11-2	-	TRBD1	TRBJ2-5	CASSPPRDSKSQETQYF	TGTGCCAGCAGCCCACCCCGGGACAGCAAATCCCAAGAGACCCAGTACTTC
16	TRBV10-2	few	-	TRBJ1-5	CASSESGGARGQPQHF	TGCGCCAGCAGTGAGTCTGGGGGGGCGCGAGGTCAGCCCCAGCATTTT
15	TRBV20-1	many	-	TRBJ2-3	CSARWTMSGTDTQYF	TGCAGTGCTAGATGGACCATGTCTGGCACAGATACGCAGTATTTT
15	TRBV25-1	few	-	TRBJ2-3	CASSESRGYTDTQYF	TGTGCCAGCAGTGAATCAAGGGGATACACAGATACGCAGTATTTT
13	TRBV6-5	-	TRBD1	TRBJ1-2	CASSPTGAYGYTF	TGTGCCAGCAGTCCCACAGGGGCCTATGGCTACACCTTC
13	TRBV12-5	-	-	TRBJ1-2	CASGSLQNYGYTF	TGTGCTAGTGGTTCTCTCCAAAACTATGGCTACACCTTC
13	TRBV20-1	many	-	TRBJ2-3	CSARDLATDTQYF	TGCAGTGCTAGAGATCTAGCGACAGATACGCAGTATTTT
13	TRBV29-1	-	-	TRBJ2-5	CSGGAANTETQYF	TGCAGCGGGGGGGCGGCGAACACAGAGACCCAGTACTTC
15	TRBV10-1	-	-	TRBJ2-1	CASSESADRYNEQFF	TGCGCCAGCAGTGAGTCGGCGGATCGATACAATGAGCAGTTCTTC
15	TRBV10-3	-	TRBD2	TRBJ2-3	CAINSGRFSTDTQYF	TGTGCCATCAATAGCGGGAGATTTAGCACAGATACGCAGTATTTT
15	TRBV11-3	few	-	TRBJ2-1	CASSLGVQNTNEQFF	TGTGCCAGCAGCTTAGGGGTACAGAATACCAATGAGCAGTTCTTC
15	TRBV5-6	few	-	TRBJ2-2	CASSAGPTNTGELFF	TGTGCCAGCAGCGCGGGACCGACGAACACCGGGGAGCTGTTTTTT
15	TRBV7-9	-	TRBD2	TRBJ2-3	CASRALAGYTDTQYF	TGTGCCAGCAGGGCACTAGCGGGGTATACAGATACGCAGTATTTT
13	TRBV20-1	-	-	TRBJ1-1	CSAHGTPDTEAFF	TGCAGTGCTCATGGGACTCCGGACACTGAAGCTTTCTTT
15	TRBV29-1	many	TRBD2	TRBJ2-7	CSVPSRGGNSYEQYF	TGCAGCGTTCCTTCCCGCGGGGGGAACTCCTACGAGCAGTACTTC
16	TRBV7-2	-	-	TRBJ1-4	CASSLVVQATNEKLFF	TGTGCCAGCAGCTTAGTGGTTCAGGCAACTAATGAAAAACTGTTTTTT
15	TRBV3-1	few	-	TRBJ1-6	CASSHFGQGNSPLHF	TGTGCCAGCAGCCATTTCGGGCAGGGGAATTCACCCCTCCACTTT
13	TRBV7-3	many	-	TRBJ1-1	CASSLKAATEAFF	TGTGCCAGCAGCTTAAAGGCAGCGACTGAAGCTTTCTTT
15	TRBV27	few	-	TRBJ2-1	CASSPSSGGNNEQFF	TGTGCCAGCAGTCCCTCCTCCGGTGGTAACAATGAGCAGTTCTTC
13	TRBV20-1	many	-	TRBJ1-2	CSARDRARNGYTF	TGCAGTGCTAGAGATCGGGCCAGGAATGGCTACACCTTC